The 11 T cell receptor beta chains in this list originate from one sample, sequenced in a study of blood T cell repertoires in COVID-19. Profiled with immunoSEQ multiplex PCR; TCRdb holds only in-frame clones, not every one. Altogether about 190,000 clones are present, 84% being singletons, with the ten largest covering roughly 3.2%. Source material: PBMCs or T cells enriched from blood (not recorded which). The receptors come from a woman aged 30 to 39 who had been exposed to COVID-19.

This rearrangement joins TRBV7-3 to TRBJ2-3; D is possibly TRBD1 (5 bases). Germline lookup yields CDR1 SGHTA and CDR2 FQGTGA. Trimming removed 3 bases at V and 4 bases at J, with 11 bases between. This CDR3 region has 14 residues. The CDR3 sequence is CASSLGRDADTQYF. The CDR3 DNA sequence: TGTGCCAGCAGCTTGGGCAGGGATGCAGATACGCAGTATTTT. Combining the CDR3 with reference TRBV7-3 and TRBJ2-3 gives the whole variable domain GAGVSQTPSNKVTEKGKYVELRCDPISGHTALYWYRQSLGQGPEFLIYFQGTGAADDSGLPNDRFFAVRPEGSVSTLKIQRTERGDSAVYLCASSLGRDADTQYFGPGTRLTVL.

The chain links TRBV4-1 to TRBJ2-1; D is possibly TRBD1 (5 bases). CDR1 is MGHRA and CDR2 is YSYEKL in the germline V gene. The CDR3 runs 16 residues. Trimming pared 4 bases from V and 1 base from J, leaving 14 bases between. CDR3 bases: TGCGCCAGCAGCCCGGAGTTTGGGGCGTCCTACAATGAGCAGTTCTTC. Its translation: CASSPEFGASYNEQFF.

The gene calls are TRBV7-2 and TRBJ1-5; weak D call: TRBD1 (6 bases). Trimming stripped 5 bases from V and 4 bases from J, with 18 bases between. Germline values: CDR1 SGHTA, CDR2 FQGNSA. This CDR3 region has 16 residues. The CDR3 reads CASSPRGGAKNQPQHF. In DNA, the CDR3 is TGTGCCAGCAGCCCACGAGGGGGGGCGAAAAATCAGCCCCAGCATTTT.

V is TRBV3-1 (or the pseudogene TRBV3-2) and J is TRBJ2-7; D remains ambiguous. Germline V CDR1 and CDR2: LGHDT, YNNKEL (reference sequence). The CDR3 totals 15 residues. V lost 0 bases, J lost 2 bases, and 11 bases lay in between. CDR3 sequence (DNA): TGTGCCAGCAGCCAAGATCTTAGCCCTACCTACGAGCAGTACTTC. Protein: CASSQDLSPTYEQYF.

The rearrangement joins TRBV18 to TRBJ2-5, with D maybe TRBD1 (5 bases). Per germline, CDR1 KGHSH and CDR2 LQKENI. The CDR3 has 13 amino acids. Between the trimmed V and J ends, which lost 3 bases and 2 bases, there was a span of 7 bases. The CDR3: CASSPQGQETQYF. DNA for the CDR3: TGTGCCAGCTCACCGCAGGGTCAAGAGACCCAGTACTTC.

V is TRBV6-6 and J is TRBJ1-2, with TRBD1 identical over 7 bases. The length of the CDR3 is 13 residues. The trim removed 4 bases at V and 6 bases at J, leaving 5 bases unmatched. CDR1 is MNHNY and CDR2 is SVGAGI in the germline V gene (reference sequence). This chain's CDR3 is CASSFGRGDGYTF. The CDR3, as DNA: TGTGCCAGCAGTTTCGGCAGGGGGGATGGCTACACCTTC.

V and J are TRBV7-2 and TRBJ2-5, with 11 bases lining up with TRBD2. Germline CDR1 and CDR2: SGHTA and FQGNSA. Trimming removed 1 base from V and 2 bases from J; junction bases left unmatched: 6. This CDR3 has 17 residues. The CDR3 nucleotides read TGTGCCAGCAGCTTAGTGGCTAGCGGGGGGCCACAAGAGACCCAGTACTTC. Residues: CASSLVASGGPQETQYF.

This clone appeared once. This chain connects TRBV3-1 (or the pseudogene TRBV3-2) to TRBJ1-2, with TRBD1 identical over 10 bases. This CDR3 is built from 14 residues. Germline CDR1 reads LGHDT; CDR2 reads YNNKEL (reference sequence). V lost 5 bases, J lost 4 bases, and 4 bases stayed unmatched. The DNA for the CDR3 is TGTGCCAGCAGCGACAGGGGGCCTGGCTATGGCTACACCTTC. Its translation: CASSDRGPGYGYTF.

The rearrangement links TRBV7-8 to TRBJ1-5; the D is unclear. The CDR3 has 17 amino acids. In germline, CDR1 is SGHVS, CDR2 FQNEAQ. V lost 5 bases and J 3 bases, leaving 20 bases between the germline ends. The CDR3 DNA is TGTGCCAGCAGCCTAGTGGAGGAGGAAAACGACAATCAGCCCCAGCATTTT. This codes for CASSLVEEENDNQPQHF.

V gene TRBV12-3 or TRBV12-4 combines with J gene TRBJ2-7; D is uncertain. This CDR3 is 11 amino acids long. V lost 7 bases and J 3 bases, leaving 7 bases between the germline ends. The CDR3 region is CASTLDYEQYF. CDR3 DNA sequence: TGTGCCAGCACCCTAGACTACGAGCAGTACTTC.

V and J are TRBV5-1 and TRBJ1-1; D perhaps matches TRBD1 (5 bases). V lost 1 base, J lost 6 bases, and 13 bases lay in between. There are 14 residues in the CDR3. Germline CDR1 and CDR2: SGHRS and YFSETQ. The CDR3 sequence: CASSLFRDVSEAFF. As DNA, the CDR3 is TGCGCCAGCAGCTTGTTCAGGGATGTCTCTGAAGCTTTCTTT.